A single T cell receptor beta chain is shown here with its context. Its antigen is not known. Indicated time point: healthy volunteer bleed at 6 weeks. RNA extraction used unfractionated whole blood as the source of total RNA. This CDR3 region has 12 residues. Germline V lookup: CDR1 MGHRA, CDR2 YSYEKL. Trimming took 3 bases from V and 6 from J, leaving 9 bases between them. The data were obtained in a study of human T cells and chemical hapten exposure. Study results and limitations: Sensitizing to DPC left TCRs with a frequency above 1 in 1000 unaltered.

What the library attached to individual cDNA molecules were unique molecular identifiers. TCRdb analysed the RACE reads with MiXCR anew, one entry per CDR3 protein. The profile covers 35,000 to 55,000 distinct CDR3 sequences, with around 3.6% appearing a single time and roughly 5.9% taken by the ten largest. The origin of this receptor is a human donor in good health. Some clones in this sample may be carry-over from other donors' samples. The sample taken for sequencing was whole blood. The chain carries TRBV4-1 and TRBJ2-7; no clear D gene. CDR3 bases: TGCGCCAGCAGCCAGGGCTATACCGAGCAGTACTTC. It encodes CASSQGYTEQYF.